The rows below give T cell receptor beta chains drawn from one sample of a study of blood T cell repertoires in COVID-19. Libraries were prepared by immunoSEQ multiplex PCR; TCRdb keeps only in-frame clonotypes and omits some of them. The table records 200,000 to 250,000 clones, roughly 87% of them present only once. Material: PBMCs or T cells enriched from blood (not recorded which). The receptors derive from a man in his thirties or forties in a cohort exposed to, infected with or recovered from COVID-19 (not recorded which). The conserved cysteine and the conserved F or W are not part of the CDR3 here.

TRBV2	TRBJ2-5	ASRKAPRGLADERGTQY
TRBV5-1	TRBJ2-7	ASSFKAGPDEQY
TRBV23-1	TRBJ2-5	ASSQSGAGDETQY
TRBV6-5	TRBJ2-5	ASSYSNPGETQY
TRBV5-1	TRBJ2-7	ASSLGPEQY
TRBV7-2	TRBJ1-4	ASSPSLDRGNEKLF
TRBV5-1	TRBJ1-6	ASAPDGGLIRDSPLH
TRBV2	TRBJ2-5	ASSVSSGRGETQY
TRBV7-2	TRBJ1-1	ASSSNPFDRLDWNTEAF
TRBV5-4	TRBJ2-5	ASSLGTGGRETQY
TRBV6-5	TRBJ2-2	ASSFLGGTGELF
TRBV28	TRBJ1-2	ASTTMGSYYGYT
TRBV28	TRBJ1-2	ASSLSTGTFGGGYT
TRBV2	TRBJ2-7	ASQSWDRGPYEQY
TRBV4-2	TRBJ2-7	ASSQGVSGSLREQY
TRBV15	TRBJ2-5	ATSSRKRYYQETQY
TRBV18	TRBJ2-7	ASSPDVTGAYEQY
TRBV12-3/TRBV12-4	TRBJ1-2	ASSPRQGGGYT
TRBV5-1	TRBJ2-1	ASAVSSRLAESYNEQF
TRBV24-1	TRBJ1-5	ATSDPQGDQPQH
TRBV7-9	TRBJ2-2	ASSLVQYTGELF
TRBV28	TRBJ1-2	ASTSKGDGYT
TRBV7-3	TRBJ2-1	ASSHGGGQQF
TRBV5-5	TRBJ2-1	ASRLRPGSSYNEQF
TRBV19	TRBJ1-2	ASSALPGQGLRYGYT
TRBV6-6	TRBJ2-2	ASSYSIAGATGELF
TRBV6-5	TRBJ2-7	ASTLLVPQTYEQY
TRBV5-1	TRBJ2-3	ASSLETSTDTQY
TRBV20-1	TRBJ2-7	SASWEAYEQY
TRBV25-1	TRBJ2-7	ASSEGNRGLYEQY
TRBV29-1	TRBJ2-3	SVERSGRTDTQY
TRBV5-1	TRBJ2-2	ASSLGLAVLTGELF
TRBV18	TRBJ2-7	ASSPRGLEEQY
TRBV18	TRBJ1-3	ASSPRQGQDSGNTIY
TRBV7-3	TRBJ2-1	ASSISGGLGNEQF
TRBV2	TRBJ1-1	ASSSRDRGSNTEAF
TRBV5-4	TRBJ2-3	ASSLPGQYTDTQY
TRBV28	TRBJ2-5	ASSTSGREETQY
TRBV28	TRBJ2-5	ASSPRDRGGRETQY
TRBV28	TRBJ2-1	ASSSNRYNEQF
TRBV7-3	TRBJ2-1	ASSLLRGEQF
TRBV5-8	TRBJ1-3	ASSLGDPGNTIY
TRBV5-1	TRBJ2-1	ASSLGRGRGDEQF
TRBV28	TRBJ2-2	AIGGLTTGELF
TRBV19	TRBJ2-6	ASTGGGAGANVLT
TRBV5-4	TRBJ1-2	ASSFGTGGYGYT
TRBV19	TRBJ2-7	ASSLSSGTYEQY
TRBV11-1	TRBJ2-5	AGYPGGHTQY